The present entry profiles one TCR beta chain with its context. Its antigen is still unknown. These data originate in a study of shared clonotypes between healthy human individuals. Across the whole study: The plates for each donor numbered three CD4 naive, three CD4 memory, two CD8 naive and one CD8 memory. Notes on the study in general: When compared with the clonotypes that were shared by all four sorted-subset donors, the non-shared clonotypes turned out to have lower generation probabilities. Few donors limited the genetic and exposure-history diversity represented.

CDR1 and CDR2 (germline): SGHTA, FQGNSA. There are 15 residues in the CDR3. Trimming pared 5 bases from V and 0 bases from J, leaving 11 bases between. The authors split each subset's genomic DNA evenly across several immunoSEQ plates. Using immunoSEQ multiplex PCR, the repertoire was profiled, and TCRdb retains in-frame clones only, with some absent. The top ten hold about 0.37% of the sample, which has 2 million to 2.5 million clones, more than 85% seen once. The sequenced sample consisted of naive CD4+ T cells from PBMCs. This sample's subset: CD45RA+ positively selected. J is TRBJ1-3 and V is TRBV7-2; no definite D call. The sequence derives from a man between 18 and 35 years old in good health. Some clones in this sample may be carry-over from other donors' samples. CDR3 protein: CASSRAGSSGNTIYF. The CDR3 bases are TGTGCCAGCAGCCGCGCAGGTAGCTCTGGAAACACCATATATTTT.